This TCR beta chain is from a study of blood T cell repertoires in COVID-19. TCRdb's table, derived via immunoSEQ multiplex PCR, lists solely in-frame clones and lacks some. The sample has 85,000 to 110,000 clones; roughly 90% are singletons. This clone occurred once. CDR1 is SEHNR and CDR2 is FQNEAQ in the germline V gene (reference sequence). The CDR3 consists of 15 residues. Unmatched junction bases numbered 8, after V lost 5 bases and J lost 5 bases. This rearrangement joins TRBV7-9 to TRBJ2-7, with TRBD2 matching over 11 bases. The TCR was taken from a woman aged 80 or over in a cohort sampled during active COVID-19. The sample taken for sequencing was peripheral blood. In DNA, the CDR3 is TGTGCCAGCAGCGCCACTAGCGGGAGTTACCACGAGCAGTACTTC. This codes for CASSATSGSYHEQYF.